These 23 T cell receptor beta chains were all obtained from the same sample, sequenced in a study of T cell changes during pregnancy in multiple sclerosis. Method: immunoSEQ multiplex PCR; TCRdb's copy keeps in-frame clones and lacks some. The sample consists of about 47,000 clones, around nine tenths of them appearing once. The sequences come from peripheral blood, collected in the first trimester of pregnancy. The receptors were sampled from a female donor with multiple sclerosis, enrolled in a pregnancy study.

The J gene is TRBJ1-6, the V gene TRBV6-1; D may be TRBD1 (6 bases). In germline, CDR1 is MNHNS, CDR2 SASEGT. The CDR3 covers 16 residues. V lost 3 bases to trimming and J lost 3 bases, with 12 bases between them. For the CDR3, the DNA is TGTGCCAGCAGTGAGGGACACCGTCTCTATAATTCACCCCTCCACTTT. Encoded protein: CASSEGHRLYNSPLHF.

The CDR3 reads CASSLSLTDTQYF. The CDR3 region has the DNA TGTGCCAGCAGCTTGAGCCTCACAGATACGCAGTATTTT. The chain uses TRBV7-9 and TRBJ2-3; D uncertain. This CDR3 is 13 amino acids long. Germline lookup yields CDR1 SEHNR and CDR2 FQNEAQ (reference sequence). Deletions cut 3 bases from V and 2 bases from J, with 6 bases between.

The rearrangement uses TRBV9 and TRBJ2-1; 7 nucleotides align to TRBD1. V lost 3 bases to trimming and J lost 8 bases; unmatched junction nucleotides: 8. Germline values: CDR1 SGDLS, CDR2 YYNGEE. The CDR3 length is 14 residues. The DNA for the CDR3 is TGTGCCAGCAGCGAACGACAGGGCGACGATGAGCAGTTCTTC. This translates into CASSERQGDDEQFF.

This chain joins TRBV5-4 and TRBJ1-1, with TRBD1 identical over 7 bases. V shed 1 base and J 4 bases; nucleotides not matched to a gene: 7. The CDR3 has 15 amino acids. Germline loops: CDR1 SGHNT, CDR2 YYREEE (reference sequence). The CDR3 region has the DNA TGTGCCAGCAGCTTGTATCAGACAGGGATCACTGAAGCTTTCTTT. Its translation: CASSLYQTGITEAFF.

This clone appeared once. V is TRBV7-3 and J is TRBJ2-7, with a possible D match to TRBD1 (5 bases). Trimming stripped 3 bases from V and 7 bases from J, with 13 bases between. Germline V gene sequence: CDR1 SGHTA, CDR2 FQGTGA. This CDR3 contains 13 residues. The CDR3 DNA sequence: TGTGCCAGCAGCTTGGTGGGGCTGGGGGAGCAGTACTTC. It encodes CASSLVGLGEQYF.

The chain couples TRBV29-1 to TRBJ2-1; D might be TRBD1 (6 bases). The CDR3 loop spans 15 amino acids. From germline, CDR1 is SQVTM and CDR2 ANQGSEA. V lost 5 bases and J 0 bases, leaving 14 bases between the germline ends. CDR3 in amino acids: CSVLRGGSSYNEQFF. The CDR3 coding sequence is TGCAGCGTTCTCAGGGGTGGAAGCTCCTACAATGAGCAGTTCTTC.

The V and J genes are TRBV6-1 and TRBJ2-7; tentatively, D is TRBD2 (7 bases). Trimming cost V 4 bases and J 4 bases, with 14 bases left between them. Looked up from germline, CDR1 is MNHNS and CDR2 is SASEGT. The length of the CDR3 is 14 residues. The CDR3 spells CASSAGGHNYEQYF. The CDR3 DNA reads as TGTGCCAGCAGTGCGGGGGGACATAATTACGAGCAGTACTTC.

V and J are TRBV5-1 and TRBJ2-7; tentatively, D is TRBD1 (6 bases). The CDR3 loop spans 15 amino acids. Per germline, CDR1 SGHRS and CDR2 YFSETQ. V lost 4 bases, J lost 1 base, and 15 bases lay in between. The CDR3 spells CASSHVLDSSYEQYF. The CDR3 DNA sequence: TGCGCCAGCAGCCACGTCCTGGACAGTTCCTACGAGCAGTACTTC.

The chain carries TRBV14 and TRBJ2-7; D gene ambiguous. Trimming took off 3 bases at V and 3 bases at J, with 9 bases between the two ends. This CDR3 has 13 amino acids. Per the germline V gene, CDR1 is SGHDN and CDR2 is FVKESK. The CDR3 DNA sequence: TGTGCCAGCAGCCATCAGGCTGGCTACGAGCAGTACTTC. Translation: CASSHQAGYEQYF. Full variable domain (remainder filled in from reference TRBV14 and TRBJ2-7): EAGVTQFPSHSVIEKGQTVTLRCDPISGHDNLYWYRRVMGKEIKFLLHFVKESKQDESGMPNNRFLAERTGGTYSTLKVQPAELEDSGVYFCASSHQAGYEQYFGPGTRLTVT.

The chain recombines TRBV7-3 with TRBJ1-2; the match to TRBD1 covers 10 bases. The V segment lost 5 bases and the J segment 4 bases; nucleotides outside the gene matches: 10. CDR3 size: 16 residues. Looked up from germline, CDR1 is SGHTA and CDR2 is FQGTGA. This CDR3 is CASSHGQGESGYGYTF. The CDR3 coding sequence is TGTGCCAGCAGCCATGGACAGGGGGAATCTGGCTATGGCTACACCTTC.

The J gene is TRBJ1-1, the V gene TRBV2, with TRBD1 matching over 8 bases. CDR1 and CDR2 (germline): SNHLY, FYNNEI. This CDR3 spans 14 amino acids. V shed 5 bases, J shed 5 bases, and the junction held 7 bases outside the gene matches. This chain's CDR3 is CASSYTGGGTEAFF. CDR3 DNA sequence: TGTGCCAGCAGTTATACAGGGGGAGGGACTGAAGCTTTCTTT. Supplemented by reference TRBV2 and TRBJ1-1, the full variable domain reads EPEVTQTPSHQVTQMGQEVILRCVPISNHLYFYWYRQILGQKVEFLVSFYNNEISEKSEIFDDQFSVERPDGSNFTLKIRSTKLEDSAMYFCASSYTGGGTEAFFGQGTRLTVV.

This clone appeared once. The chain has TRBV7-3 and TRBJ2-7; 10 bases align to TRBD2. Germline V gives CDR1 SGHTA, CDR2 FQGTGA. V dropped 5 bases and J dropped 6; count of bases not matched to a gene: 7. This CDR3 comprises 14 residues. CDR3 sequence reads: CASSPRAGGGEQYF. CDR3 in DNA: TGTGCCAGCAGCCCACGAGCGGGGGGGGGCGAGCAGTACTTC.

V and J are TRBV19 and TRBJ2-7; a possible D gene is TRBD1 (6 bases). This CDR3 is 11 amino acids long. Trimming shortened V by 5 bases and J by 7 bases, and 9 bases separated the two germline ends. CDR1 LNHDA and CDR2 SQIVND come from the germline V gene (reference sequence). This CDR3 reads CASSGGYEQYF. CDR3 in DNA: TGTGCCAGTAGTGGGGGCTATGAGCAGTACTTC.

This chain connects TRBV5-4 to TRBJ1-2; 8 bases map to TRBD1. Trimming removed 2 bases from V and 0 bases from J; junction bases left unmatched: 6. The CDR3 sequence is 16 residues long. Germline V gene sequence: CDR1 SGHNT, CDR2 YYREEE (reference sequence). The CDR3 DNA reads TGTGCCAGCAGCTTTCCCGGGACAGGATCTAACTATGGCTACACCTTC. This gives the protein CASSFPGTGSNYGYTF.

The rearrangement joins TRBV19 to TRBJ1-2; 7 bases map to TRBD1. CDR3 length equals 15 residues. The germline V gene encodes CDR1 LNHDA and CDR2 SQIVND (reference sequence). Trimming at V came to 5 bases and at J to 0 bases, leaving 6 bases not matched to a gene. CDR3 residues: CASSPRTGSNYGYTF. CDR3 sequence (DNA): TGTGCCAGTAGTCCCCGGACAGGCTCTAACTATGGCTACACCTTC.

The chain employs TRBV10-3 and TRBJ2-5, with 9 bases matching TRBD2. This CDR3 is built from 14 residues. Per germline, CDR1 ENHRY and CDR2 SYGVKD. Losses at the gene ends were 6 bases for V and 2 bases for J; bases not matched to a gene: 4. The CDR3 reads CAIREAGGQETQYF. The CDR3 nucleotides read TGTGCCATCAGGGAGGCGGGGGGGCAAGAGACCCAGTACTTC.

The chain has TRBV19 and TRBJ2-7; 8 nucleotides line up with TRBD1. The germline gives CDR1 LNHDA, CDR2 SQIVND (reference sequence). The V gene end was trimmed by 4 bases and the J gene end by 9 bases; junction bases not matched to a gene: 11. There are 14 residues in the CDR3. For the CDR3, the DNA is TGTGCCAGTAGTACCCCCCGACAGGGGAATTTGCAGTACTTC. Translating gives CASSTPRQGNLQYF.

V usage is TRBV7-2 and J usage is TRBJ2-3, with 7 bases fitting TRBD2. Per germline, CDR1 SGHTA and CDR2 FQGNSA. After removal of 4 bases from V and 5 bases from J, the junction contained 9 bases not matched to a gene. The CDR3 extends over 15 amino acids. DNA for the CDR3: TGTGCCAGCAGCTCCCGGAGGGGAGGGAAAGATACGCAGTATTTT. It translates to CASSSRRGGKDTQYF.

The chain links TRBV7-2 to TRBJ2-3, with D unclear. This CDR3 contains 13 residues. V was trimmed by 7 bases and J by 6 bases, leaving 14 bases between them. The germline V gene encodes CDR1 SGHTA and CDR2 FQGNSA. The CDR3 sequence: CASIYLLGDTQYF. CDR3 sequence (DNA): TGTGCCAGCATCTACTTGTTGGGCGATACGCAGTATTTT.

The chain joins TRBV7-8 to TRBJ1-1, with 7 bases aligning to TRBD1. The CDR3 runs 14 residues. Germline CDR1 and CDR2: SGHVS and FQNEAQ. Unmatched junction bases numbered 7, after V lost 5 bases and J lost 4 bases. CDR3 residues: CASSLQGQGTEAFF. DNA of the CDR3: TGTGCCAGCAGCCTACAGGGGCAGGGCACTGAAGCTTTCTTT.

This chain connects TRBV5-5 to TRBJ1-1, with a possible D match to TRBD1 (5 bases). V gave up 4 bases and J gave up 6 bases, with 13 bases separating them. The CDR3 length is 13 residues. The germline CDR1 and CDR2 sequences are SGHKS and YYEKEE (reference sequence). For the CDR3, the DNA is TGTGCCAGCAGCGTAAGACAGAGCGCTGAAGCTTTCTTT. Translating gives CASSVRQSAEAFF.

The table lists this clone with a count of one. Here the CDR3 DNA reads TGCGCCAGCCACCGGACTAGCGGGGGGAGGGCCAAAAACATTCAGTACTTC. It codes for CASHRTSGGRAKNIQYF. V usage is TRBV10-1 and J usage is TRBJ2-4, with 14 bases matching TRBD2. Per the germline V gene, CDR1 is WNHNN and CDR2 is SYGVQD (reference sequence). This CDR3 contains 17 residues. Trimming removed 8 bases from V and 1 base from J; junction bases left unmatched: 7.

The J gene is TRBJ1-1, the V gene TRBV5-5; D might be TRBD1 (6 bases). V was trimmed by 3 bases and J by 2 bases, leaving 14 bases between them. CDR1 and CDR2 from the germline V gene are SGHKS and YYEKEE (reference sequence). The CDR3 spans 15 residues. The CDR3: CASSSRQDPNTEAFF. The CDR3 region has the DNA TGTGCCAGCAGCTCCCGACAGGACCCCAACACTGAAGCTTTCTTT.